Listed below are T cell receptor beta chains from one sample, sequenced in a study of T cell responses to AZD1222 COVID-19 vaccine. Sequenced by immunoSEQ multiplex PCR; TCRdb stores in-frame clones only, minus some. The table has some 150,000 clones, 85% to 95% seen once. Specimen: peripheral blood, collected on day 0 of AZD1222 vaccination. The receptors come from an adult in good health. Both conserved end residues are trimmed from each CDR3. Clone sizes are given selectively: once, few, many, or a class where the clone is expanded.

>-|TRBV7-2
ASSLRQAVGYYEQY
>-|TRBV6-2/TRBV6-3
ASSSTGEVQPQH
>-|TRBV5-6
ASRPLSWRAKGEQF
>-|TRBV9
ASSVTGTETQY
>-|TRBV18
ASSPLGEGYGYT
>-|TRBV28
ATTGQGYEQY
>-|TRBV16
ASSQSGQGTDTQY
>-|TRBV9
ASSVNSAYGYT
>-|TRBV19
ASSPGWNYGYT
>-|TRBV5-1
ASSLNRAYEQY
>few|TRBV24-1
ATILRGADTQY
>-|TRBV6-5
ASLVTGWNYGYT
>-|TRBV20-1
SALHYEQY
>-|TRBV6-5
ASSTGQKNYGYT
>-|TRBV10-3
ATDASGTGDNEQF
>-|TRBV6-1
ASSWAGGSTDTQY
>once|TRBV30
AGQNTEAF
>-|TRBV14
ASSQGGKDTQY